The rows below give T cell receptor beta chains drawn from one sample of a study of post-analysis software for immune sequencing data. Each CDR3 protein gets one entry after TCRdb re-called the PCR reads with MiXCR. The sample consists of approximately 660,000 distinct CDR3 sequences, approximately 60% of them appearing once. The sequenced material came from blood. The origin of the receptors is a girl aged 2-10 years with multiple sclerosis. Both conserved end residues are part of each CDR3. The D gene is left open where the match is weak. A clone size is listed for some rows: how often the clone was seen (once, few, many), or a class if it is expanded.

J	V	D	size	CDR3	DNA
TRBJ2-3	TRBV5-1	TRBD2	-	CASSLRPSGIITDTQYF	TGCGCCAGCAGCTTGCGGCCTAGCGGGATAATTACAGATACGCAGTATTTT
TRBJ2-7	TRBV5-4	TRBD2	-	CASSPSGRSSYEQYF	TGTGCCAGCAGCCCCAGCGGGAGGAGCTCCTACGAGCAGTACTTC
TRBJ1-2	TRBV7-9	TRBD1	-	CASSFGTGAGYTF	TGTGCCAGCAGCTTTGGGACAGGGGCCGGCTACACCTTC
TRBJ2-3	TRBV7-9	-	few	CASTSTGLFTDTQYF	TGTGCCAGCACCTCTACGGGACTCTTCACAGATACGCAGTATTTT
TRBJ2-6	TRBV4-1	-	once	CASSHSSSGANVLTF	TGCGCCAGCAGCCACTCGAGCTCTGGGGCCAACGTCCTGACTTTC
TRBJ2-4	TRBV20-1	TRBD2	-	CSAREFGAGTRENIQYF	TGCAGTGCTAGAGAGTTTGGGGCAGGGACTAGGGAAAACATTCAGTACTTC
TRBJ2-1	TRBV5-1	-	few	CASSLYWTTYNEQFF	TGCGCCAGCAGCTTGTATTGGACTACCTACAATGAGCAGTTCTTC
TRBJ2-5	TRBV27	-	-	CASGRLGETQYF	TGTGCCAGCGGCCGACTTGGGGAGACCCAGTACTTC
TRBJ2-6	TRBV7-3	-	-	CASSPAVQANVLTF	TGTGCCAGCAGTCCGGCAGTCCAGGCCAACGTCCTGACTTTC
TRBJ1-2	TRBV1	-	-	CTSSPGFYGYTF	TGCACCAGCAGCCCAGGGTTCTATGGCTACACCTTC
TRBJ2-1	TRBV20-1	TRBD1	-	CSARDGQGSYNEQFF	TGCAGTGCTAGAGATGGACAGGGCTCCTACAATGAGCAGTTCTTC
TRBJ2-1	TRBV29-1	-	-	CSVGWTKGEQFF	TGCAGCGTTGGATGGACCAAAGGGGAGCAGTTCTTC
TRBJ2-5	TRBV20-1	-	few	CSARTGTQETQYF	TGCAGTGCTAGGACCGGGACTCAAGAGACCCAGTACTTC
TRBJ2-3	TRBV4-1	-	few	CASSQPRTLPKDTQYF	TGCGCCAGCAGCCAGCCTCGGACACTCCCGAAAGATACGCAGTATTTT
TRBJ2-1	TRBV27	-	-	CASSGPGIEQFF	TGTGCCAGCAGTGGTCCAGGGATTGAGCAGTTCTTC
TRBJ2-1	TRBV5-5	-	-	CASSADSPRYNEQFF	TGTGCCAGCAGCGCGGACAGTCCGCGTTACAATGAGCAGTTCTTC
TRBJ2-4	TRBV6-6	-	few	CASSYEGPAKGIQYF	TGTGCCAGCAGTTACGAGGGACCCGCTAAGGGCATTCAGTACTTC